A selection of T cell receptor beta chains follows, all from one sample in a study of vaccination effects on CD4 cells after COVID-19. Data came from immunoSEQ multiplex PCR; TCRdb stores just in-frame clones and leaves some out. The sample carries tens of thousands of clones, 70% to 80% recorded once. Antigens for these TCRs are unknown. Sequenced here: CD4+ T cells from PBMCs cultured with a peptide pool, sampled before COVID-19 vaccination. The source is a human donor who had a prior SARS-CoV-2 infection. CDR3s include the opening cysteine and the closing phenylalanine or tryptophan. A D gene is named only where the DNA matches it firmly. Clone size, where shown, is once, few, many, or a class for clones that have expanded.

abundance: NA; v_gene: TRBV30; d_gene: TRBD1; len: 12; j_gene: TRBJ2-5; CDR3aa: CAWGQAQETQYF; CDR3nt: TGTGCCTGGGGACAGGCCCAAGAGACCCAGTACTTC
abundance: NA; v_gene: TRBV6-5; d_gene: NA; len: 13; j_gene: TRBJ2-1; CDR3aa: CASSSYGGGEQFF; CDR3nt: TGTGCCAGCAGTTCCTACGGGGGTGGGGAGCAGTTCTTC
abundance: NA; v_gene: TRBV7-6; d_gene: NA; len: 16; j_gene: TRBJ1-1; CDR3aa: CASSPSFGVTNTEAFF; CDR3nt: TGTGCCAGCAGCCCCTCTTTTGGGGTGACGAACACTGAAGCTTTCTTT
abundance: NA; v_gene: TRBV19; d_gene: NA; len: 15; j_gene: TRBJ1-2; CDR3aa: CASSMSHRTNYGYTF; CDR3nt: TGTGCCAGTAGTATGTCTCACAGAACTAACTATGGCTACACCTTC
abundance: NA; v_gene: TRBV7-2; d_gene: NA; len: 15; j_gene: TRBJ2-5; CDR3aa: CASSLRSAYQETQYF; CDR3nt: TGTGCCAGCAGCTTACGGTCAGCGTACCAAGAGACCCAGTACTTC
abundance: NA; v_gene: TRBV4-1; d_gene: NA; len: 14; j_gene: TRBJ2-1; CDR3aa: CASSQVTSGNEQFF; CDR3nt: TGCGCCAGCAGCCAAGTAACTAGTGGCAATGAGCAGTTCTTC
abundance: few; v_gene: TRBV9; d_gene: NA; len: 14; j_gene: TRBJ2-2; CDR3aa: CASSAHTNTGELFF; CDR3nt: TGTGCCAGCAGCGCCCATACGAACACCGGGGAGCTGTTTTTT
abundance: NA; v_gene: TRBV5-8; d_gene: TRBD1; len: 16; j_gene: TRBJ1-4; CDR3aa: CASSLDPDRVYEKLFF; CDR3nt: TGTGCCAGCAGCTTGGACCCGGACAGGGTTTACGAAAAACTGTTTTTT
abundance: NA; v_gene: TRBV5-1; d_gene: TRBD2; len: 15; j_gene: TRBJ2-3; CDR3aa: CASRRTSSSTDTQYF; CDR3nt: TGCGCCAGCAGACGGACTAGCAGCAGCACAGATACGCAGTATTTT
abundance: NA; v_gene: TRBV5-6; d_gene: NA; len: 14; j_gene: TRBJ1-1; CDR3aa: CASRQGFAGTEAFF; CDR3nt: TGTGCCAGCAGGCAAGGGTTTGCGGGCACTGAAGCTTTCTTT
abundance: once; v_gene: TRBV5-8; d_gene: TRBD1; len: 14; j_gene: TRBJ1-2; CDR3aa: CASSPYPGGDGYTF; CDR3nt: TGTGCCAGCAGCCCATACCCAGGGGGAGATGGCTACACCTTC
abundance: NA; v_gene: TRBV19; d_gene: NA; len: 13; j_gene: TRBJ1-1; CDR3aa: CASSIAGTQVAFF; CDR3nt: TGTGCCAGTAGTATAGCAGGGACTCAGGTGGCTTTCTTT
abundance: few; v_gene: TRBV6-2/TRBV6-3; d_gene: NA; len: 14; j_gene: TRBJ2-5; CDR3aa: CASSYSSPSGTQYF; CDR3nt: TGTGCCAGCAGTTACTCTTCGCCGAGTGGGACCCAGTACTTC
abundance: NA; v_gene: TRBV6-5; d_gene: NA; len: 13; j_gene: TRBJ2-7; CDR3aa: CANRWHRNYEQYF; CDR3nt: TGTGCCAACCGATGGCACAGGAATTACGAGCAGTACTTC